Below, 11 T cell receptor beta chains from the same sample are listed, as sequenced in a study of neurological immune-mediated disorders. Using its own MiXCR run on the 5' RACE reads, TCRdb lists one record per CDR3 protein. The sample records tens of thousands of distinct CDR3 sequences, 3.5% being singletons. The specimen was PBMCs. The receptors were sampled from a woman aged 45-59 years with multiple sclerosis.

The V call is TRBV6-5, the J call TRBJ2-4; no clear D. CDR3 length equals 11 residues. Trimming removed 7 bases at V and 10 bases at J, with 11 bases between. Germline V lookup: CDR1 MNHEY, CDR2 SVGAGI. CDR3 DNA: TGTGCCAGCAACCCTTTGAAAATTCAGTACTTC. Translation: CASNPLKIQYF.

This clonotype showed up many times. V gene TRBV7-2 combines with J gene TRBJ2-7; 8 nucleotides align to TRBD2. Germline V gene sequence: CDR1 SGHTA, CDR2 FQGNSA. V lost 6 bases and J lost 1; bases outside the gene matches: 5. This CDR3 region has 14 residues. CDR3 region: CASRTGGGSYEQYF. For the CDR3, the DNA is TGTGCCAGCAGGACCGGGGGGGGATCCTACGAGCAGTACTTC.

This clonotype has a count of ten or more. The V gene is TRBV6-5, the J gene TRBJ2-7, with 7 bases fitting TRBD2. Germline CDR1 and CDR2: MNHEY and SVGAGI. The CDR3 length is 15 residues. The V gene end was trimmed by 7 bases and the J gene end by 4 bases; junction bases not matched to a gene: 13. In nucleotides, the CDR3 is TGTGCCAGCACCCCAGGCGGGGGTTACGGATACGAGCAGTACTTC. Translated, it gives CASTPGGGYGYEQYF.

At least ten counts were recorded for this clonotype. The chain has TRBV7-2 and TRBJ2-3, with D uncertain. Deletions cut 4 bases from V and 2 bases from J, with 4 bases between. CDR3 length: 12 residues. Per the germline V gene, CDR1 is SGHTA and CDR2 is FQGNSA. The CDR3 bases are TGTGCCAGCAGCTCCCACACAGATACGCAGTATTTT. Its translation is CASSSHTDTQYF.

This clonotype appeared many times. CDR3 in amino acids: CSARDRHQPQHF. Written as DNA, the CDR3 is TGCAGTGCTCGCGACCGACATCAGCCCCAGCATTTT. The V and J genes are TRBV20-1 and TRBJ1-5; D ambiguous. This CDR3 comprises 12 residues. CDR1 and CDR2 from the germline V gene are DFQATT and SNEGSKA (reference sequence). V dropped 5 bases and J dropped 5 bases, with 10 bases sitting between them.

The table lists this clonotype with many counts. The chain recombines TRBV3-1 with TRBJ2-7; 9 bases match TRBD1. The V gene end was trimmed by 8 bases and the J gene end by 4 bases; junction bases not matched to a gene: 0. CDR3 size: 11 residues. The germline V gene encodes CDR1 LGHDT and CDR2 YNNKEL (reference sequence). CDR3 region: CASGTGYEQYF. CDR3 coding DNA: TGTGCCAGCGGGACAGGGTACGAGCAGTACTTC.

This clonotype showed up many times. The CDR3 reads CASSTWTGQDTQYF. The CDR3 DNA follows: TGTGCCAGCAGCACCTGGACAGGGCAAGATACGCAGTATTTT. The chain couples TRBV7-2 to TRBJ2-3; TRBD1 agrees at 8 bases. Germline values: CDR1 SGHTA, CDR2 FQGNSA. V gave up 5 bases and J gave up 5 bases; unmatched junction bases: 6. The CDR3 is 14 amino acids.

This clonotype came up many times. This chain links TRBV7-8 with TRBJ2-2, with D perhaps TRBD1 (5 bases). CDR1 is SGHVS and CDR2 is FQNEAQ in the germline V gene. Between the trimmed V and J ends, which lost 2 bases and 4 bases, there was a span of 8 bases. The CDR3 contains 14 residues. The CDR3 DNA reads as TGTGCCAGCAGCTTATACGACAGCACCGGGGAGCTGTTTTTT. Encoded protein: CASSLYDSTGELFF.

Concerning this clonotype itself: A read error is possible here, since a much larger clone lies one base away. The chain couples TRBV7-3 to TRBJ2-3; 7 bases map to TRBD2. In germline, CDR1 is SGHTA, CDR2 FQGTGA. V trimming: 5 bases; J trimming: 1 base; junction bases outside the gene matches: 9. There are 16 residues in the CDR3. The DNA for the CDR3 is TGTGCCAGCAGCAGACTAGTGGGGGGGGGCACAGATACGCAGTATTTT. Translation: CASSRLVGGGTDTQYF.

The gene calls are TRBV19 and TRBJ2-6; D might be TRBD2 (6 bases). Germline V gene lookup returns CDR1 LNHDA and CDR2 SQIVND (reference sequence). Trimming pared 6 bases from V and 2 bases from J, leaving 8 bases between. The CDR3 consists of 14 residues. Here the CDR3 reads CASRTSAGANVLTF. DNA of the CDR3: TGTGCCAGTAGGACTAGTGCTGGGGCCAACGTCCTGACTTTC. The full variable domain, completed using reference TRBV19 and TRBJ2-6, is DGGITQSPKYLFRKEGQNVTLSCEQNLNHDAMYWYRQDPGQGLRLIYYSQIVNDFQKGDIAEGYSVSREKKESFPLTVTSAQKNPTAFYLCASRTSAGANVLTFGAGSRLTVL.

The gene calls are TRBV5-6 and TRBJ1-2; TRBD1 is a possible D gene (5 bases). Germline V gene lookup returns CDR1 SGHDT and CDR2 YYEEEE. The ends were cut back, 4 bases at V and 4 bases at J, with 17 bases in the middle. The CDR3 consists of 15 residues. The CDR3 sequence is CASSMGMGRLYGYTF. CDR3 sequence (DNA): TGTGCCAGCAGCATGGGGATGGGACGGCTCTATGGCTACACCTTC.